This T cell receptor beta chain was sequenced for a study of patients and donors after allogeneic stem cell transplantation. TCRdb reprocessed the RT-PCR reads via MiXCR and lists one record per CDR3 protein. This sample carries about 160,000 distinct CDR3 sequences, 24% of them seen once, and the ten largest clones take more than 25%. This CDR3 has 12 residues. Trimming stripped 4 bases from V and 2 bases from J, with 5 bases between. This clonotype occurred many times. V is TRBV12-3 or TRBV12-4 and J is TRBJ1-1; D not resolved. The receptor was derived from a human donor who was either an allogeneic HSCT recipient or a stem cell or donor lymphocyte infusion donor (not recorded which). It is not recorded whose cells these are; they may come from a transplant donor. The sample comprised blood, either unsorted or a sorted T cell fraction (not recorded which). The CDR3 nucleotides are TGTGCCAGCAGTTGGGGAAACACTGAAGCTTTCTTT. The encoded protein is CASSWGNTEAFF.